This T cell receptor (beta chain) was found in a study of control samples from healthy donors and cancer patients. The CDR3 consists of 14 residues. Germline lookup yields CDR1 SGHRS and CDR2 YFSETQ. V lost 3 bases and J lost 2, with 8 bases in between. TCRdb keeps only in-frame clones here, not all; method: immunoSEQ multiplex PCR. The repertoire holds approximately 130,000 clones, 70% to 90% seen once, with about 2.9% in the top ten. Sequenced: blood. V and J are TRBV5-1 and TRBJ2-2, with D perhaps given as TRBD1 or TRBD2 (5 bases each). The source of this sequence is a man between 60 and 75 years old in good health. The CDR3 loop reads CASSWDHNTGELFF. For the CDR3, the DNA is TGCGCCAGCAGCTGGGACCATAACACCGGGGAGCTGTTTTTT.